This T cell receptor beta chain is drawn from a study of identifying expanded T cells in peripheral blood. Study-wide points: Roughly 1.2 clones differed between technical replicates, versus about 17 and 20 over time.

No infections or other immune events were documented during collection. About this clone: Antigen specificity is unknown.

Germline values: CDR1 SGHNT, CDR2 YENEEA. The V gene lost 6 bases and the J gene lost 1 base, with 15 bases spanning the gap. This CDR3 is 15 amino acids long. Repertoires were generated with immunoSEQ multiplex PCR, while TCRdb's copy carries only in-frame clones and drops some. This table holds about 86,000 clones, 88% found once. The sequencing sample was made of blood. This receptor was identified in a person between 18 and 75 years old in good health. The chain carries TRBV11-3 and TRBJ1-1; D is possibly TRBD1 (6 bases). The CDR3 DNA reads TGTGCCAGCAGGGGGGCGCGGGTTCCGAACACTGAAGCTTTCTTT. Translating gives CASRGARVPNTEAFF. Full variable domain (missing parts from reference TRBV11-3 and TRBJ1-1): EAGVVQSPRYKIIEKKQPVAFWCNPISGHNTLYWYLQNLGQGPELLIRYENEEAVDDSQLPKDRFSAERLKGVDSTLKIQPAELGDSAVYLCASRGARVPNTEAFFGQGTRLTVV.